The 27 T cell receptor beta chains below come from one sample, sequenced in a study of T-cell reconstitution after alpha-beta-depleted transplantation in children. Library preparation (for TCRbeta) was performed with unique molecular identifiers. TCRdb used MiXCR to reprocess the PCR reads, holding one entry per CDR3 protein. Of about 420,000 distinct CDR3 sequences in the sample, roughly 16% are singletons; the top ten hold approximately 28%. The sample consisted of PBMCs, mostly from graft donor cells, taken 360 days after TCRalphabeta/CD19-depleted stem cell transplant. These receptors came from a boy in the first two years of life who had a stem cell transplant for Wiskott-Aldrich syndrome, so the T cells may come from the graft donor.

There are a few counts of this clonotype. The rearrangement joins TRBV5-1 to TRBJ2-2, with D perhaps matching TRBD2 (5 bases). This CDR3 is built from 16 residues. The V end lost 0 bases, the J end lost 4 bases, and 13 bases lay between the germline ends. CDR1 is SGHRS and CDR2 is YFSETQ in the germline V gene. The CDR3 nucleotides read TGCGCCAGCAGCTTGGCCGGGAAGATGAGCACCGGGGAGCTGTTTTTT. This translates into CASSLAGKMSTGELFF.

This rearrangement joins TRBV29-1 to TRBJ1-1; D gene uncertain. The CDR3 is made up of 11 amino acids. Germline V lookup: CDR1 SQVTM, CDR2 ANQGSEA. The V end was cut by 5 bases, the J end by 1 base, with 5 bases between. CDR3 amino acids: CSVSRNTEAFF. The CDR3 DNA reads TGCAGCGTTTCCAGGAACACTGAAGCTTTCTTT.

V and J are TRBV30 and TRBJ2-7, with unresolved D. CDR1 and CDR2 from the germline V gene are GTSNPN and SVGIG (reference sequence). The length of the CDR3 is 13 residues. V lost 0 bases, J lost 5 bases, and 11 bases lay in between. This CDR3 is CAWSVTWHHEQYF. For the CDR3, the DNA is TGTGCCTGGAGTGTAACCTGGCATCACGAGCAGTACTTC.

The DNA of the CDR3 is TGTGCCAGCAGTTCAGGGGAGGGTCCTGCAACTAATGAAAAACTGTTTTTT. It codes for CASSSGEGPATNEKLFF. The chain carries TRBV12-3 or TRBV12-4 and TRBJ1-4, with D maybe TRBD1 (6 bases). This CDR3 comprises 17 residues. V was cut by 4 bases and J by 0 bases, with 15 bases left in between.

The sample holds a few counts of this clonotype. The chain combines TRBV29-1 with TRBJ1-1; D ambiguous. V was cut by 7 bases and J by 0 bases, with 9 bases left in between. The CDR3 is 12 residues long. Germline V lookup: CDR1 SQVTM, CDR2 ANQGSEA. As DNA, the CDR3 is TGCAGCGGCGGGCAGGTGAACACTGAAGCTTTCTTT. It codes for CSGGQVNTEAFF.

This clonotype was counted only a few times. The chain couples TRBV7-2 to TRBJ2-5; D unclear. The CDR3 is made up of 14 amino acids. CDR1 is SGHTA and CDR2 is FQGNSA in the germline V gene. V gave up 1 base and J gave up 0 bases, with 6 bases separating them. The CDR3 bases are TGTGCCAGCAGCTTAGTTGCTCACCAAGAGACCCAGTACTTC. Translation: CASSLVAHQETQYF.

The gene calls are TRBV4-3 and TRBJ2-5; 9 bases align to TRBD2. The germline CDR1 and CDR2 sequences are LGHNA and YSLEER. The CDR3 consists of 18 residues. V shed 0 bases and J 2 bases; nucleotides not matched to a gene: 10. In DNA form, the CDR3 reads TGCGCCAGCAGCCAAGATCTCTATTTAGCGGGAGATCAAGAGACCCAGTACTTC. This codes for CASSQDLYLAGDQETQYF.

This clonotype was seen a few times. J is TRBJ2-1 and V is TRBV27, with 7 nucleotides matching TRBD1. Germline V gene lookup returns CDR1 MNHEY and CDR2 SMNVEV (reference sequence). J gave up 10 bases and V 1 base, and 10 bases lay outside the gene matches. This CDR3 region has 15 residues. CDR3 nucleotide sequence: TGTGCCAGCAGTTTATTATCAGACAGGGTAGGCGAGCAGTTCTTC. It specifies CASSLLSDRVGEQFF.

This clonotype was seen a handful of times. This chain joins TRBV6-2 or TRBV6-3 and TRBJ1-2; D gene ambiguous. Per the germline V gene, CDR1 is MNHEY and CDR2 is SVGEGT. The CDR3 is 11 residues long. Deletions cut 8 bases from V and 5 bases from J, with 9 bases between. The CDR3 DNA follows: TGTGCCAGCCGGGAATTTTATGGCTACACCTTC. This sequence encodes CASREFYGYTF.

This clonotype was observed a few times. One end of the junction varies from germline; a read error may be responsible. The chain is built from TRBV12-3 or TRBV12-4 and TRBJ2-3; D possibly corresponds to TRBD1 (5 bases). This CDR3 contains 14 residues. The CDR3 sequence is CASSTGHSTDTQYF. The CDR3 region has the DNA TGTGCCAGCAGCACAGGCCATAGCACGGATACGCAGTATTTT.

V usage is TRBV24-1 and J usage is TRBJ2-3; D might be TRBD2 (6 bases). The V gene lost 9 bases and the J gene lost 2 bases, with 14 bases spanning the gap. Germline values: CDR1 KGHDR, CDR2 SFDVKD. This CDR3 is 14 amino acids long. The CDR3 here is CATEEGLATDTQYF. In nucleotides, the CDR3 is TGTGCCACCGAAGAGGGACTTGCCACAGATACGCAGTATTTT.

V and J are TRBV7-9 and TRBJ2-7; 11 bases are a match to TRBD2. V shed 5 bases and J 3 bases; nucleotides not matched to a gene: 9. The germline V gene encodes CDR1 SEHNR and CDR2 FQNEAQ (reference sequence). This CDR3 is 16 amino acids long. CDR3 in DNA: TGTGCCAGCAGCCCCAACTCGGGACTAGCGGTCTACGAGCAGTACTTC. Protein product: CASSPNSGLAVYEQYF.

The chain couples TRBV7-2 to TRBJ2-1; no firm D call. The germline CDR1 and CDR2 sequences are SGHTA and FQGNSA. Trimming cost V 5 bases and J 5 bases, with 7 bases left between them. The CDR3 runs to 12 residues. The CDR3 DNA reads as TGTGCCAGCAGCCCCCAAAACAATGAGCAGTTCTTC. This gives the protein CASSPQNNEQFF.

This clonotype has only a few counts. V usage is TRBV5-1 and J usage is TRBJ2-1; D may be TRBD2 (6 bases). There are 14 residues in the CDR3. The germline V gene encodes CDR1 SGHRS and CDR2 YFSETQ. Between the trimmed V and J ends, which lost 4 bases and 3 bases, there was a span of 11 bases. The CDR3 loop reads CASSRGSLYNEQFF. CDR3 nucleotides: TGCGCCAGCAGCCGGGGGAGCCTCTACAATGAGCAGTTCTTC.

This clonotype was observed a handful of times. The chain has TRBV20-1 and TRBJ2-7; TRBD2 matches at 9 bases. The V segment lost 4 bases and the J segment 7 bases; nucleotides outside the gene matches: 8. Germline values: CDR1 DFQATT, CDR2 SNEGSKA (reference sequence). This CDR3 has 13 amino acids. Here the CDR3 reads CSAKVGGRGEQYF. DNA of the CDR3: TGCAGTGCTAAAGTCGGCGGGAGGGGGGAGCAGTACTTC.

This clonotype was seen ten or more times. The chain uses TRBV29-1 and TRBJ2-5, with TRBD1 matching over 7 bases. J lost 1 base, V lost 6 bases, and 5 bases had no gene match. Germline values: CDR1 SQVTM, CDR2 ANQGSEA. The CDR3 is 13 residues long. In DNA, the CDR3 is TGCAGCGTCCAACCAGGGGGCCAAGAGACCCAGTACTTC. Protein: CSVQPGGQETQYF.

V and J are TRBV6-5 and TRBJ1-2; TRBD1 agrees at 8 bases. CDR1 and CDR2 (germline): MNHEY, SVGAGI. CDR3 length: 17 amino acids. V lost 2 bases, J lost 0 bases, and 8 bases stayed unmatched. The CDR3 loop reads CASSYGGGQGANYGYTF. In DNA form, the CDR3 reads TGTGCCAGCAGTTACGGGGGAGGACAGGGAGCTAACTATGGCTACACCTTC.

This chain uses TRBV10-2 with TRBJ2-4; 8 bases are a match to TRBD2. With 4 bases clipped from V and 3 bases from J, the junction kept 17 bases outside the gene matches. Germline CDR1 and CDR2: WSHSY and SAAADI. CDR3 size: 19 residues. CDR3 nucleotide sequence: TGCGCCAGCAGTGGAGTAGCGGGGACCCGAAAGACGGGCAAAAACATTCAGTACTTC. Translated, it gives CASSGVAGTRKTGKNIQYF.

The gene calls are TRBV7-9 and TRBJ2-2, with a tentative D call TRBD2 (6 bases). V was clipped by 5 bases and J by 9 bases, with 13 bases between them. Germline CDR1 SEHNR, CDR2 FQNEAQ (reference sequence). The CDR3 runs to 13 residues. The CDR3 region has the DNA TGTGCCAGCAGCCTGGGGACTCACAGGGAGCTGTTTTTT. It codes for CASSLGTHRELFF.

This clonotype was seen a few times. The V gene is TRBV2, the J gene TRBJ2-3; D is tentatively TRBD1 or TRBD2 (5 bases each). The V end was cut by 4 bases, the J end by 4 bases, with 6 bases between. From germline, CDR1 is SNHLY and CDR2 FYNNEI. The CDR3 totals 12 residues. The CDR3 region is CASSAGPDTQYF. In DNA form, the CDR3 reads TGTGCCAGCAGTGCGGGGCCAGATACGCAGTATTTT.

J is TRBJ1-2 and V is TRBV29-1; the D is unclear. The germline V and J ends were trimmed by 3 bases and 12 bases, with 5 bases remaining between them. The germline V gene has CDR1 SQVTM and CDR2 ANQGSEA. The CDR3 contains 8 residues. CDR3 in DNA: TGCAGCGTTGAGGGCCACACCTTC. Translating gives CSVEGHTF.

The chain joins TRBV5-1 to TRBJ2-2; possibly TRBD2 for D (6 bases). This CDR3 spans 14 amino acids. With 4 bases removed from V and 3 bases from J, the gap between germline ends came to 10 bases. Germline lookup yields CDR1 SGHRS and CDR2 YFSETQ. CDR3 DNA sequence: TGCGCCAGCAGCGCCCGACTAGACACCGGGGAGCTGTTTTTT. This translates into CASSARLDTGELFF.

The sample holds a few counts of this clonotype. The CDR3: CASSLSLGGDGVAGSLSYEQYF. The CDR3 bases are TGTGCCAGCAGTTTATCCCTGGGAGGGGATGGAGTAGCGGGGTCCCTCTCCTACGAGCAGTACTTC. V usage is TRBV28 and J usage is TRBJ2-7, with TRBD2 identical over 8 bases. The CDR3 spans 22 residues. Germline-derived CDR1 and CDR2 are MDHEN and SYDVKM. V lost 1 base and J lost 0; bases outside the gene matches: 23.

V gene TRBV5-1 combines with J gene TRBJ2-7; 7 nucleotides align to TRBD1. The CDR3 loop spans 19 amino acids. Germline CDR1 is SGHRS and CDR2 is YFSETQ. Trimming at V came to 1 base and at J to 0 bases, leaving 16 bases not matched to a gene. CDR3 sequence reads: CASSLSFRTGKKSSYEQYF. DNA for the CDR3: TGCGCCAGCAGCTTGTCCTTCAGGACAGGAAAAAAGAGCTCCTACGAGCAGTACTTC.

This clonotype was picked up many times. The V and J genes are TRBV5-1 and TRBJ2-7, with D perhaps TRBD1 (5 bases). With 0 bases removed from V and 3 bases from J, the gap between germline ends came to 10 bases. This CDR3 has 14 amino acids. Per the germline V gene, CDR1 is SGHRS and CDR2 is YFSETQ. CDR3 region: CASSLAGQGYEQYF. CDR3 bases: TGCGCCAGCAGCTTGGCCGGGCAGGGCTACGAGCAGTACTTC.

This clonotype was observed a few times. The V call is TRBV7-2, the J call TRBJ1-2; D may be TRBD1 (5 bases). The CDR3 covers 14 residues. CDR1 is SGHTA, CDR2 FQGNSA, per germline. Trimming took off 4 bases at V and 4 bases at J, with 13 bases between the two ends. The CDR3 loop reads CASSYRGRSYGYTF. The CDR3 DNA sequence: TGTGCCAGCAGCTATAGGGGCAGATCCTATGGCTACACCTTC.

This clonotype was seen more than once but under ten times. V is TRBV7-9 and J is TRBJ2-5, with 12 bases lining up with TRBD2. The CDR3 consists of 17 residues. The V and J ends lost 5 bases and 1 base, in that order; junction bases with no gene match: 8. Germline values: CDR1 SEHNR, CDR2 FQNEAQ (reference sequence). The CDR3 sequence: CASSGASGRAFQETQYF. The CDR3 DNA follows: TGTGCCAGCAGCGGTGCTAGCGGGAGGGCCTTCCAAGAGACCCAGTACTTC. Full variable domain (missing parts from reference TRBV7-9 and TRBJ2-5): DTGVSQNPRHKITKRGQNVTFRCDPISEHNRLYWYRQTLGQGPEFLTYFQNEAQLEKSRLLSDRFSAERPKGSFSTLEIQRTEQGDSAMYLCASSGASGRAFQETQYFGPGTRLLVL.